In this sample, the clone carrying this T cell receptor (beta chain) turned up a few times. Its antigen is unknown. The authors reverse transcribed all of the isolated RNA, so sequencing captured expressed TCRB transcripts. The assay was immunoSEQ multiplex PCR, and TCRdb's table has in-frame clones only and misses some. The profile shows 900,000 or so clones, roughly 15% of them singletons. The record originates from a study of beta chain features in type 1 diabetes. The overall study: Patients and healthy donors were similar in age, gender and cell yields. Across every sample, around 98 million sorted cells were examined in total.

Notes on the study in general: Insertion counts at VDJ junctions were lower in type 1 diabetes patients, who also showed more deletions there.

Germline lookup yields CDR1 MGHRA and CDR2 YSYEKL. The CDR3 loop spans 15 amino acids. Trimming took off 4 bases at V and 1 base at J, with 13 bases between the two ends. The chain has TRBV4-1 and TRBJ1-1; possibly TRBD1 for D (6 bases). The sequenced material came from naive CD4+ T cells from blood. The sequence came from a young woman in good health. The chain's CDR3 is CASSRVGTRNTEAFF. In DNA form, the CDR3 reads TGCGCCAGCAGCCGCGTTGGGACACGGAACACTGAAGCTTTCTTT.